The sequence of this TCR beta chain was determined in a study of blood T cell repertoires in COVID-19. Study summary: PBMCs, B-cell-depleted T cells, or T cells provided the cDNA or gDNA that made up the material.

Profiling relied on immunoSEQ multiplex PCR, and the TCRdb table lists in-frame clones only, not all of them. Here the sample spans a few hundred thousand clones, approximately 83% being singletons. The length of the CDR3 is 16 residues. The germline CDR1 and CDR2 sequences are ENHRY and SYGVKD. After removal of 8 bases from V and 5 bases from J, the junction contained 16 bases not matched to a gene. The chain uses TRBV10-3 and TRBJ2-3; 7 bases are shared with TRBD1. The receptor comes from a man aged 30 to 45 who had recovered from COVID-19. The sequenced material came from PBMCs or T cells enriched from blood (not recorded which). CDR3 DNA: TGTGCCATCTCCGAGGGGGCGAAGTACTCCCAAGATACGCAGTATTTT. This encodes CAISEGAKYSQDTQYF.